Presented here are 14 T cell receptor beta chains from one specimen sequenced in a study of long-term antiretroviral therapy in people with HIV. Survey-level resolution applied to immunoSEQ assay v3.0. TCRdb keeps only in-frame clones here, not all; method: immunoSEQ multiplex PCR. The sample lists 20,000 to 25,000 clones; approximately 80% were seen once. Sequences were derived from unsorted PBMCs, sampled 1.6 years after starting antiretroviral therapy. Receptor source: a man in his forties with HIV.

This clone was counted once. The chain has TRBV30 and TRBJ2-7; TRBD1 or TRBD2 may be the D gene (6 bases each). CDR1 and CDR2 from the germline V gene are GTSNPN and SVGIG (reference sequence). V lost 2 bases, J lost 3 bases, and 17 bases lay in between. The CDR3 is 15 amino acids. The CDR3 bases are TGTGCCTGGAGTACCCGAAGGGGGGCAATCTACGAGCAGTACTTC. It is translated as CAWSTRRGAIYEQYF.

The J gene is TRBJ2-7, the V gene TRBV4-2, with D possibly matching TRBD1 (7 bases). The CDR3 consists of 16 residues. Germline lookup yields CDR1 LGHNA and CDR2 YNFKEQ. With 4 bases removed from V and 6 bases from J, the gap between germline ends came to 22 bases. CDR3 bases: TGTGCCAGCAGCCCAGGGGGGCAGGGTTTCTTTGCCGAGCAGTACTTC. Translation: CASSPGGQGFFAEQYF.

The chain couples TRBV19 to TRBJ2-3, with TRBD1 matching 9 bases. Trimming took 7 bases from V and 5 from J; bases not matched to a gene: 13. The CDR3 extends over 16 amino acids. Germline V gene data show CDR1 as LNHDA and CDR2 as SQIVND (reference sequence). CDR3 sequence (DNA): TGTGCCAGTAAATTTCTAGGGACAGGGCTGGAAGATACGCAGTATTTT. The encoded protein is CASKFLGTGLEDTQYF. The variable domain in full, completed from reference TRBV19 and TRBJ2-3, reads DGGITQSPKYLFRKEGQNVTLSCEQNLNHDAMYWYRQDPGQGLRLIYYSQIVNDFQKGDIAEGYSVSREKKESFPLTVTSAQKNPTAFYLCASKFLGTGLEDTQYFGPGTRLTVL.

This chain uses TRBV2 with TRBJ1-2; 8 nucleotides align to TRBD1. Trimming at V came to 0 bases and at J to 2 bases, leaving 8 bases not matched to a gene. This CDR3 has 17 amino acids. Germline V gene sequence: CDR1 SNHLY, CDR2 FYNNEI. For the CDR3, the DNA is TGTGCCAGCAGTGAAGCCTACCTGACAGGGGAAAACTATGGCTACACCTTC. Encoded protein: CASSEAYLTGENYGYTF. Looking up the rest from reference TRBV2 and TRBJ1-2 gives the full variable domain: EPEVTQTPSHQVTQMGQEVILRCVPISNHLYFYWYRQILGQKVEFLVSFYNNEISEKSEIFDDQFSVERPDGSNFTLKIRSTKLEDSAMYFCASSEAYLTGENYGYTFGSGTRLTVV.

CDR3 nucleotide sequence: TGTGCCAGCAGCGTAGGTCTGGGCCAGGGAGAGGAGACCCAGTACTTC. This sequence encodes CASSVGLGQGEETQYF. This rearrangement joins TRBV9 to TRBJ2-5, with D perhaps TRBD1 or TRBD2 (5 bases each). Trimming left V 0 bases short and J 5 bases short, with 17 bases between. CDR3 length: 16 amino acids. Germline lookup yields CDR1 SGDLS and CDR2 YYNGEE.

The genes are TRBV27 and TRBJ2-7; 7 bases agree with TRBD2. Germline-derived CDR1 and CDR2 are MNHEY and SMNVEV (reference sequence). The V segment lost 1 base and the J segment 4 bases; nucleotides outside the gene matches: 7. The CDR3 spans 15 residues. In DNA, the CDR3 is TGTGCCAGCAGTTTATTGTCAGGGACTACGTACGAGCAGTACTTC. Translation: CASSLLSGTTYEQYF.

The chain uses TRBV5-6 and TRBJ2-7; the D gene is possibly TRBD1 (5 bases). Between the trimmed V and J ends, which lost 2 bases and 2 bases, there was a span of 14 bases. The V gene's germline CDR1 is SGHDT and CDR2 YYEEEE. CDR3 length equals 15 residues. This CDR3 reads CASSLVGQGTYEQYF. The CDR3 region has the DNA TGTGCCAGCAGCTTAGTGGGGCAGGGTACCTACGAGCAGTACTTC.

The gene calls are TRBV7-9 and TRBJ1-1; D not resolved. CDR1 is SEHNR, CDR2 FQNEAQ, per germline (reference sequence). There are 12 residues in the CDR3. The V end was cut by 5 bases, the J end by 4 bases, with 8 bases between. The CDR3 bases are TGTGCCAGCAGCCGAGGTGGCACTGAAGCTTTCTTT. Translated: CASSRGGTEAFF.

This chain links TRBV6-5 with TRBJ2-7; D perhaps matches TRBD1 (6 bases). Germline assignment: CDR1 MNHEY and CDR2 SVGAGI. CDR3 length: 15 residues. V lost 0 bases and J lost 4, with 13 bases in between. The DNA for the CDR3 is TGTGCCAGCAGTTACTCCGGGACATCACCTTACGAGCAGTACTTC. Amino acid sequence: CASSYSGTSPYEQYF.

The chain uses TRBV9 and TRBJ2-2; 9 bases line up with TRBD1. The CDR3 is 16 amino acids. CDR1 is SGDLS, CDR2 YYNGEE, per germline. Losses at the gene ends were 4 bases for V and 6 bases for J; bases not matched to a gene: 10. This CDR3 reads CASSYPGQGVAGELFF. In DNA, the CDR3 is TGTGCCAGCAGCTATCCGGGACAGGGTGTCGCCGGGGAGCTGTTTTTT.

This rearrangement joins TRBV9 to TRBJ2-5, with 7 bases fitting TRBD2. Trimming took 4 bases from V and 2 from J; bases not matched to a gene: 11. Germline V gene data show CDR1 as SGDLS and CDR2 as YYNGEE. The CDR3 totals 16 residues. The CDR3 loop reads CASSYGTTNKQETQYF. The CDR3 nucleotides read TGTGCCAGCAGCTACGGGACTACGAATAAACAAGAGACCCAGTACTTC.

V is TRBV4-1 and J is TRBJ1-6; D gene unclear. Germline V gives CDR1 MGHRA, CDR2 YSYEKL. Trimming took 5 bases from V and 1 from J, leaving 21 bases between them. CDR3 length: 19 residues. CDR3 protein: CASSSWPKGKKSYNSPLHF. CDR3 DNA: TGCGCCAGCAGCTCCTGGCCCAAAGGGAAAAAGTCCTATAATTCACCCCTCCACTTT.

This sequence joins TRBV5-1 and TRBJ2-3, with D unresolved. Trimming pared 7 bases from V and 2 bases from J, leaving 11 bases between. Looked up from germline, CDR1 is SGHRS and CDR2 is YFSETQ. CDR3 length: 13 residues. Here the CDR3 reads CASGIENTDTQYF. The CDR3 region has the DNA TGCGCCAGCGGAATTGAAAACACAGATACGCAGTATTTT.

The chain combines TRBV29-1 with TRBJ1-4; no reliable D call. Germline V gene data show CDR1 as SQVTM and CDR2 as ANQGSEA. This CDR3 has 13 amino acids. Trimming took off 4 bases at V and 0 bases at J, with 6 bases between the two ends. In DNA, the CDR3 is TGCAGCGTTGTGGATGCAACTAATGAAAAACTGTTTTTT. It codes for CSVVDATNEKLFF. Together with reference TRBV29-1 and TRBJ1-4, the CDR3 gives the full variable domain: SAVISQKPSRDICQRGTSLTIQCQVDSQVTMMFWYRQQPGQSLTLIATANQGSEATYESGFVIDKFPISRPNLTFSTLTVSNMSPEDSSIYLCSVVDATNEKLFFGSGTQLSVL.